The T cell receptor (beta chain) described here comes from a study of T-cell reconstitution after alpha-beta-depleted transplantation in children. It was with unique molecular identifiers that the TCRbeta library was prepared. TCRdb passed the PCR reads through MiXCR, listing each CDR3 protein once. Counted here are tens of thousands of distinct CDR3 sequences, 6% to 8.5% occurring once; the ten biggest clones make up around 2.4%. This clonotype has just a few counts. A much larger clone differs by one base, so this may be a read error. The CDR3 runs 12 residues. Germline V gives CDR1 MNHEY, CDR2 SMNVEV (reference sequence). V was trimmed by 5 bases and J by 1 base, leaving 3 bases between them.

The rearrangement links TRBV27 to TRBJ2-1; no firm D call. This receptor was identified in a human donor who donated a stem cell graft to a child with acute lymphoblastic leukemia. This specimen was PBMCs from the stem cell graft donor, taken from the stem cell graft. The CDR3 is CASSASYNEQFF. CDR3 coding DNA: TGTGCCAGCAGTGCTTCCTACAATGAGCAGTTCTTC.